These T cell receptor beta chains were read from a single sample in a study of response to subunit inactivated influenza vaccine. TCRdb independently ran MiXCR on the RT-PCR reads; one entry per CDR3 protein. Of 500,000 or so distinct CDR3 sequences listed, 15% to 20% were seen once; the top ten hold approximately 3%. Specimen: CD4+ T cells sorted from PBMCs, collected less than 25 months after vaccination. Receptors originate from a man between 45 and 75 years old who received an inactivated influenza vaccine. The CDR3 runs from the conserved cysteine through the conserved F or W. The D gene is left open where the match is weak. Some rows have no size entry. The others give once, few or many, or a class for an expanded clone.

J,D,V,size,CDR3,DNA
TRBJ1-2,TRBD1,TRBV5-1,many,CASRPSTGRGYGYTF,TGCGCCAGCAGACCTTCGACAGGGCGAGGTTATGGCTACACCTTC
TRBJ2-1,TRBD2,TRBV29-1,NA,CSEAGGQDNEQFF,TGCAGCGAAGCGGGGGGGCAGGACAATGAGCAGTTCTTC
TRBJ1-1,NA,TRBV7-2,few,CASRMAGSLNTEAFF,TGTGCCAGCAGGATGGCCGGATCCCTGAACACTGAAGCTTTCTTT
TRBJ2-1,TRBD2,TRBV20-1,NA,CSARAGSGGYNEQFF,TGCAGTGCTAGAGCGGGTAGCGGGGGCTACAATGAGCAGTTCTTC
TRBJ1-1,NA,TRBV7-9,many,CASSLLGSDTEAFF,TGTGCCAGCAGCTTACTGGGGTCGGACACTGAAGCTTTCTTT
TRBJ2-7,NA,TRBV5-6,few,CASSRAGRSSYEQYF,TGTGCCAGCAGCCGCGCCGGCAGAAGCTCCTACGAGCAGTACTTC
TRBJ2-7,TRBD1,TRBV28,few,CASSLTRDRGYEQYF,TGTGCCAGCAGTCTAACCCGGGACAGGGGGTACGAGCAGTACTTC
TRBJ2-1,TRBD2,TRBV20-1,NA,CSARPSSGVYNEQFF,TGCAGTGCTCGCCCTTCTAGCGGAGTATACAATGAGCAGTTCTTC
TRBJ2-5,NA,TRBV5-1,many,CASSFHRGLQETQYF,TGCGCCAGCAGCTTCCACCGAGGACTGCAAGAGACCCAGTACTTC
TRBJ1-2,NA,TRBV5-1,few,CASSLVGGTNYGYTF,TGCGCCAGCAGCTTGGTTGGGGGGACTAACTATGGCTACACCTTC
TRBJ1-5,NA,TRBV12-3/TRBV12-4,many,CASSRTGRVQPQHF,TGTGCCAGCAGCCGAACGGGAAGAGTCCAGCCCCAGCATTTT
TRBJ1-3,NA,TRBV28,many,CASSLGGSSGNTIYF,TGTGCCAGCAGTTTGGGGGGATCCTCTGGAAACACCATATATTTT
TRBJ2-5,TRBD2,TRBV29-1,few,CSVEVSGGYQETQYF,TGCAGCGTTGAAGTGAGCGGGGGGTACCAAGAGACCCAGTACTTC
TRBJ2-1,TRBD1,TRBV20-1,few,CSASQGTGAYNEQFF,TGCAGTGCTAGTCAGGGGACAGGAGCCTACAATGAGCAGTTCTTC
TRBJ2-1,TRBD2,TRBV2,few,CASSERTSGGAPGEFF,TGTGCCAGCAGTGAGAGGACTAGCGGGGGGGCCCCCGGCGAGTTCTTC
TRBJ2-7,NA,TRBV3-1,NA,CASSQVQGGTTSEQSF,TGTGCCAGCAGCCAAGTACAGGGTGGGACTACCAGCGAGCAGTCCTTC
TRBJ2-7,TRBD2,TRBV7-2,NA,CASSLALAVSVEQYF,TGTGCCAGCAGCTTAGCTCTAGCGGTGTCCGTCGAGCAGTACTTC
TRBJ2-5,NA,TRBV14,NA,CASSQYTSGMAKETQYF,TGTGCCAGCAGCCAATATACTTCTGGGATGGCCAAAGAGACCCAGTACTTC
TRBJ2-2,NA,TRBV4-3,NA,CASSQSLASNTGELFF,TGCGCCAGCAGCCAGTCCCTAGCGTCGAACACCGGGGAGCTGTTTTTT
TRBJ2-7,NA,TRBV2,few,CAGRTELYEQYF,TGTGCCGGCAGGACAGAACTCTACGAGCAGTACTTC
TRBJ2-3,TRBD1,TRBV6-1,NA,CASSRQGVGDTQYF,TGTGCCAGCAGTCGACAGGGGGTTGGAGATACGCAGTATTTT
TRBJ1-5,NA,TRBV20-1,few,CSARGQGRHSNQPQHF,TGCAGTGCTAGAGGGCAGGGCCGGCATAGCAATCAGCCCCAGCATTTT
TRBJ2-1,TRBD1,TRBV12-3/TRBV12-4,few,CASSPGTGGKGYNEQFF,TGTGCCAGCAGTCCCGGGACAGGGGGAAAAGGGTACAATGAGCAGTTCTTC
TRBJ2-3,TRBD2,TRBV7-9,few,CASSFAAGGHTDTQYF,TGTGCCAGCAGCTTCGCGGCGGGAGGGCATACAGATACGCAGTATTTT
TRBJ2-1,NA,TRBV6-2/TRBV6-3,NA,CASRTTYNEQFF,TGTGCCAGCAGGACCACCTACAATGAGCAGTTCTTC
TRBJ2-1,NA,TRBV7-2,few,CASSTWRGSGNEQFF,TGTGCCAGCAGCACCTGGAGGGGGTCTGGCAATGAGCAGTTCTTC
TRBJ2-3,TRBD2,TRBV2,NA,CASRPFGGSGDTQYF,TGTGCCAGCAGGCCCTTCGGGGGGAGCGGAGATACGCAGTATTTT
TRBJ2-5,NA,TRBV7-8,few,CASSLSRGQRGETQYF,TGTGCCAGCAGCTTAAGTAGGGGCCAAAGGGGGGAGACCCAGTACTTC
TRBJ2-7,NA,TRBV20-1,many,CSARVARRSVEQYF,TGCAGTGCTAGAGTAGCGAGACGTTCGGTCGAGCAGTACTTC
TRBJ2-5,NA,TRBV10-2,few,CASQGGGGETQYF,TGCGCCAGCCAGGGAGGGGGCGGAGAGACCCAGTACTTC
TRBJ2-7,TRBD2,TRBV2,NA,CASRRGAPYEQYF,TGTGCCAGCAGGCGGGGGGCACCCTACGAGCAGTACTTC
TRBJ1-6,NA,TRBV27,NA,CASSLGGATISPLHF,TGTGCCAGCAGTTTGGGGGGTGCCACTATTTCACCCCTCCACTTT
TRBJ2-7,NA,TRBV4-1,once,CASSQDGTFYSYEQYF,TGCGCCAGCAGCCAAGATGGTACTTTTTACTCCTACGAGCAGTACTTC
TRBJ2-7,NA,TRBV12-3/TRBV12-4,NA,CASSSLVTGSDEQYF,TGTGCCAGCAGTTCTTTAGTGACGGGTTCCGACGAGCAGTACTTC
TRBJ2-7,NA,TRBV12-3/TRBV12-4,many,CASSKTGYEQYF,TGTGCCAGCAGCAAAACAGGGTACGAGCAGTACTTC
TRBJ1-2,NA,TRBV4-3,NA,CAIHFDGYGGYTF,TGCGCCATCCACTTCGACGGGTACGGGGGCTACACCTTC
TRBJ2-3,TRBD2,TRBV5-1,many,CASSIGTSGTDTQYF,TGCGCCAGCAGCATCGGGACTAGCGGGACAGATACGCAGTATTTT
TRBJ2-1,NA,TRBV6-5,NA,CASSYSGSASYNEQFF,TGTGCCAGCAGTTACTCGGGCTCGGCCTCTTACAATGAGCAGTTCTTC
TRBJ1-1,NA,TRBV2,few,CASSEASTVNTEAFF,TGTGCCAGCAGTGAAGCCTCGACCGTGAACACTGAAGCTTTCTTT
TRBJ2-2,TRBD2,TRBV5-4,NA,CASSLDPGGDTGELFF,TGTGCCAGCAGCTTGGATCCGGGAGGGGACACCGGGGAGCTGTTTTTT
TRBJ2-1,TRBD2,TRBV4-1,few,CASASFTSGRNNEQFF,TGCGCCAGCGCATCATTTACTAGCGGGAGAAACAATGAGCAGTTCTTC